A selection of T cell receptor beta chains follows, all from one sample in a study of OX40 agonist ivuxolimab in advanced cancers. Using immunoSEQ multiplex PCR, the repertoire was profiled, and TCRdb retains in-frame clones only, with some absent. The sample has roughly 71,000 clones; more than 60% are singletons. This specimen was CD4+ or CD8+ T cells sorted from blood, taken in a trial of the OX40 agonist ivuxolimab. The receptors were sampled from an adult with an advanced solid tumor such as melanoma, head and neck, liver or kidney cancer. CDR3s include the opening cysteine and the closing phenylalanine or tryptophan. The D gene is left open where the match is weak. Size tells how often a clone was seen (once, few, many) or the class of an expanded clone, and some rows leave it out.

V gene	CDR3 length	clone size	J gene	D gene	CDR3 protein	CDR3 DNA
TRBV5-4	16	-	TRBJ2-7	TRBD1	CASSLAPGTGVHEQYF	TGTGCCAGCAGCTTGGCCCCCGGGACAGGGGTCCACGAGCAGTACTTC
TRBV7-6	13	-	TRBJ2-7	-	CASSFGAHYEQYF	TGTGCCAGCAGCTTTGGGGCGCACTACGAGCAGTACTTC
TRBV7-3	16	-	TRBJ1-4	TRBD1	CASSPPDRKINEKLFF	TGTGCCAGCAGCCCTCCGGACAGGAAGATAAATGAAAAACTGTTTTTT
TRBV5-8	15	-	TRBJ2-7	TRBD1	CASSLAPGQSYEQYF	TGTGCCAGCAGCTTGGCTCCGGGACAGAGCTACGAGCAGTACTTC
TRBV7-2	12	-	TRBJ2-7	-	CASSFWLSEQYF	TGTGCCAGCAGCTTTTGGCTATCCGAGCAGTACTTC
TRBV7-9	14	-	TRBJ1-5	-	CASSYSWVRQPQHF	TGTGCCAGCAGCTATAGTTGGGTTAGGCAGCCCCAGCATTTT
TRBV28	14	-	TRBJ1-2	TRBD1	CASSTTGGAGGYTF	TGTGCCAGCAGTACGACAGGGGGCGCCGGTGGCTACACCTTC
TRBV23-1	12	-	TRBJ2-7	-	CASSQPSNEQYF	TGCGCCAGCAGTCAACCTAGTAACGAGCAGTACTTC
TRBV11-1	14	-	TRBJ2-1	TRBD2	CASSLGLAGFEQFF	TGTGCCAGCAGCCTTGGACTAGCGGGATTTGAGCAGTTCTTC
TRBV4-2	16	once	TRBJ1-4	-	CASSQGVQGTNEKLFF	TGTGCCAGCAGCCAAGGCGTTCAAGGGACTAATGAAAAACTGTTTTTT
TRBV5-1	15	once	TRBJ1-3	-	CASSADRLAGNTIYF	TGCGCCAGCAGCGCCGACAGGCTGGCTGGAAACACCATATATTTT
TRBV2	17	-	TRBJ2-1	TRBD1	CASSDIMRQGSYNEQFF	TGTGCCAGCAGCGACATTATGAGACAGGGCTCCTACAATGAGCAGTTCTTC
TRBV5-1	16	-	TRBJ1-1	-	CASSTAVGAMNTEAFF	TGCGCCAGCAGCACGGCGGTTGGGGCGATGAACACTGAAGCTTTCTTT
TRBV5-1	13	-	TRBJ2-1	-	CASSPVSGNEQFF	TGCGCCAGCAGCCCAGTCAGCGGCAATGAGCAGTTCTTC
TRBV7-8	15	-	TRBJ2-7	-	CASSWTPGTNYEQYF	TGTGCCAGCAGCTGGACCCCCGGGACAAACTACGAGCAGTACTTC
TRBV2	16	-	TRBJ1-6	-	CASRRGRGQGNSPLHF	TGTGCCAGCAGAAGAGGGCGGGGGCAGGGGAATTCACCCCTCCACTTT
TRBV7-2	13	-	TRBJ2-1	-	CASSSQRASEQFF	TGTGCCAGCAGCTCTCAAAGGGCGTCTGAGCAGTTCTTC
TRBV28	18	-	TRBJ1-1	-	CASTPRRDTKYMNTEAFF	TGTGCCAGCACCCCGCGCCGGGACACCAAATACATGAACACTGAAGCTTTCTTT
TRBV6-6	11	-	TRBJ1-2	-	CASSPTWGYTF	TGTGCCAGCAGCCCCACGTGGGGCTACACCTTC
TRBV18	16	-	TRBJ1-2	-	CASSNSPPGAYYGYTF	TGTGCCAGCTCAAACTCGCCGCCCGGGGCGTACTATGGCTACACCTTC
TRBV2	12	few	TRBJ1-6	-	CASSGQAQPLHF	TGTGCCAGCAGTGGTCAGGCGCAGCCCCTCCACTTT
TRBV27	14	-	TRBJ1-1	-	CASKINRDGTEAFF	TGTGCCAGCAAGATCAACAGGGACGGGACTGAAGCTTTCTTT
TRBV4-2	13	-	TRBJ1-1	-	CASSLAWNTEAFF	TGTGCCAGCAGCTTAGCCTGGAACACTGAAGCTTTCTTT
TRBV7-3	15	-	TRBJ1-4	TRBD1	CASSSGTVGGEKLFF	TGTGCCAGCAGCTCGGGGACAGTCGGTGGAGAAAAACTGTTTTTT
TRBV20-1	11	-	TRBJ2-3	-	CSPHKWDTQYF	TGCAGTCCACATAAGTGGGATACGCAGTATTTT
TRBV19	11	-	TRBJ1-6	-	CASSKNRALHF	TGTGCCAGTAGTAAAAACAGAGCTCTCCACTTT
TRBV30	12	once	TRBJ2-7	-	CAWSYLVGEQYF	TGTGCCTGGAGCTACCTAGTGGGCGAGCAGTACTTC
TRBV10-3	16	-	TRBJ2-5	TRBD2	CATTAGTGGPEETQYF	TGTGCCACCACGGCAGGAACGGGAGGGCCGGAGGAGACCCAGTACTTC
TRBV28	15	-	TRBJ2-2	TRBD1	CASSPGTGDTGELFF	TGTGCCAGCAGTCCCGGGACAGGGGACACCGGGGAGCTGTTTTTT
TRBV25-1	11	-	TRBJ1-2	-	CASSAGYGYTF	TGTGCCAGCAGTGCAGGCTATGGCTACACCTTC
TRBV7-2	15	-	TRBJ1-1	TRBD1	CASSLQTGWNTEAFF	TGTGCCAGCAGCTTGCAGACAGGGTGGAACACTGAAGCTTTCTTT
TRBV19	15	-	TRBJ2-6	-	CASSTPGAGANVLTF	TGTGCCAGTAGTACCCCGGGGGCAGGGGCCAACGTCCTGACTTTC
TRBV13	14	-	TRBJ1-2	TRBD1	CASSSGTGADGYTF	TGTGCCAGCAGCTCCGGGACAGGGGCTGATGGCTACACCTTC
TRBV6-1	14	-	TRBJ1-2	-	CASSDTYQAGGYTF	TGTGCCAGCAGTGATACCTACCAGGCTGGCGGCTACACCTTC
TRBV21-1	16	few	TRBJ1-1	-	CASSPGQGKVNTEAFF	TGTGCCAGCAGCCCCGGACAGGGAAAAGTGAACACTGAAGCTTTCTTT
TRBV18	14	-	TRBJ1-2	TRBD1	CASSPGQGLDGYTF	TGTGCCAGCTCACCGGGACAGGGCCTCGACGGCTACACCTTC
TRBV19	15	few	TRBJ2-1	TRBD2	CASSIYGTSVDEQFF	TGTGCCAGTAGTATATATGGGACTAGCGTCGATGAGCAGTTCTTC
TRBV7-9	15	many	TRBJ1-2	-	CASSGGGSGFYGYTF	TGTGCCAGCAGCGGAGGCGGGTCGGGATTCTATGGCTACACCTTC
TRBV6-6	15	-	TRBJ2-6	-	CASSGRPSGANVLTF	TGTGCCAGCAGCGGACGGCCCTCTGGGGCCAACGTCCTGACTTTC
TRBV29-1	13	-	TRBJ1-5	TRBD1	CSVGQGSGWPQHF	TGCAGCGTTGGACAGGGGAGTGGGTGGCCCCAGCATTTT
TRBV18	14	-	TRBJ1-2	-	CASSPSQGSYGYTF	TGTGCCAGCTCACCATCCCAGGGCTCCTATGGCTACACCTTC
TRBV4-1	15	-	TRBJ2-2	TRBD2	CASGAGVLNTGELFF	TGCGCCAGCGGTGCGGGGGTCCTAAACACCGGGGAGCTGTTTTTT
TRBV4-2	13	few	TRBJ2-5	-	CASSSRHQETQYF	TGTGCCAGCAGCTCACGACACCAAGAGACCCAGTACTTC
TRBV6-4	13	once	TRBJ2-7	-	CAKASGVFCEQYF	TGTGCCAAGGCGTCAGGGGTCTTTTGCGAGCAGTACTTC
TRBV11-3	13	once	TRBJ2-1	-	CASSLGTGYEQFF	TGTGCCAGCAGCTTAGGAACAGGGTATGAGCAGTTCTTC
TRBV11-2	15	-	TRBJ2-7	-	CASSLADGSSYEQYF	TGTGCCAGCAGCTTAGCGGACGGGAGCTCCTACGAGCAGTACTTC
TRBV19	13	once	TRBJ2-3	-	CASSMGHLDTQYF	TGTGCCAGTAGTATGGGGCATTTAGATACGCAGTATTTT
TRBV5-6	14	-	TRBJ1-2	-	CASTESQVGYGYTF	TGTGCCAGCACCGAGAGCCAGGTCGGCTATGGCTACACCTTC
TRBV2	13	-	TRBJ1-6	-	CASSEDYNSPLHF	TGTGCCAGCAGTGAGGATTACAATTCACCCCTCCACTTT
TRBV5-4	11	-	TRBJ2-1	-	CASSLNNEQFF	TGTGCCAGCAGCTTAAACAATGAGCAGTTCTTC
TRBV6-6	16	-	TRBJ1-2	-	CASRPLDGLANYGYTF	TGTGCCAGCAGGCCACTGGACGGTTTGGCGAACTATGGCTACACCTTC
TRBV6-1	15	-	TRBJ1-3	TRBD1	CASRRTGGTGNTIYF	TGTGCCAGCAGGAGGACAGGGGGAACTGGAAACACCATATATTTT
TRBV9	14	-	TRBJ2-7	TRBD1	CASSVGQGPYEQYF	TGTGCCAGCAGCGTAGGACAGGGCCCCTACGAGCAGTACTTC
TRBV6-1	18	-	TRBJ2-1	TRBD2	CASSEDTSGRAKYNEQFF	TGTGCCAGCAGTGAAGATACTAGCGGGAGGGCCAAGTACAATGAGCAGTTCTTC
TRBV9	14	-	TRBJ1-3	-	CASSATYSGNTIYF	TGTGCCAGCAGCGCAACTTACTCTGGAAACACCATATATTTT
TRBV16	17	-	TRBJ1-5	-	CASSPVPTQAGNQPQHF	TGTGCCAGCAGCCCCGTTCCAACCCAGGCGGGCAATCAGCCCCAGCATTTT
TRBV5-1	14	-	TRBJ2-2	TRBD1	CASSPDREAGELFF	TGCGCCAGCAGCCCGGACAGGGAGGCCGGGGAGCTGTTTTTT